The 31 T cell receptor beta chains below were found in one sample sequenced in a study of T-cell reconstitution after alpha-beta-depleted transplantation in children. Unique molecular identifiers tagged the TCRbeta library. In TCRdb, the PCR reads were re-called with MiXCR into one record per CDR3 protein. The table lists 380,000 or so distinct CDR3 sequences, less than 15% of them singletons. The material sequenced was PBMCs, taken from the stem cell graft. Receptors originate from a human donor who donated a stem cell graft to a child with Fanconi anemia.

This clonotype is classed as medium-sized. The chain joins TRBV7-6 to TRBJ2-3, with D perhaps TRBD2 (5 bases). Germline assignment: CDR1 SGHVS and CDR2 FNYEAQ. The length of the CDR3 is 14 residues. The V end lost 2 bases, the J end lost 3 bases, and 9 bases lay between the germline ends. CDR3 in amino acids: CASSLRTGTDTQYF. The CDR3 DNA follows: TGTGCCAGCAGCTTAAGGACGGGGACAGATACGCAGTATTTT.

This clonotype was detected many times. This chain connects TRBV20-1 to TRBJ2-3; D unresolved. Trimming took off 0 bases at V and 0 bases at J, with 7 bases between the two ends. Germline V gives CDR1 DFQATT, CDR2 SNEGSKA (reference sequence). The CDR3 totals 14 residues. The CDR3 here is CSARDSVSTDTQYF. The CDR3 nucleotides read TGCAGTGCTAGAGACAGCGTGAGCACAGATACGCAGTATTTT.

This clonotype was seen ten or more times. At one end, the junction sequence differs from germline, possibly due to a read error. This chain links TRBV20-1 with TRBJ1-6, with D perhaps TRBD1 (6 bases). The CDR3 length is 14 residues. Germline CDR1 is DFQATT and CDR2 is SNEGSKA (reference sequence). CDR3 residues: CSVRGGADNSPLHF. The CDR3 nucleotides read TGCAGTGTTAGAGGGGGGGCGGATAATTCACCCCTCCACTTT.

This clonotype was seen more than once but under ten times. This chain joins TRBV5-5 and TRBJ2-5; tentatively, D is TRBD2 (5 bases). Trimming took 1 base from V and 5 from J, leaving 12 bases between them. From germline, CDR1 is SGHKS and CDR2 YYEKEE (reference sequence). The CDR3 totals 14 residues. As DNA, the CDR3 is TGTGCCAGCAGCTTGATGGCGGGTCGGGAGACCCAGTACTTC. It encodes CASSLMAGRETQYF.

The rearrangement joins TRBV6-1 to TRBJ1-2; 8 positions match TRBD1. Germline assignment: CDR1 MNHNS and CDR2 SASEGT. This CDR3 comprises 15 residues. V dropped 4 bases and J dropped 6; count of bases not matched to a gene: 10. The chain's CDR3 is CASSAGQGGIDGYTF. DNA for the CDR3: TGTGCCAGCAGTGCCGGACAGGGTGGAATTGATGGCTACACCTTC.

This clonotype was detected many times. The chain recombines TRBV30 with TRBJ2-3; D may be TRBD1 (6 bases). The CDR3 is 13 residues long. Trimming removed 5 bases at V and 4 bases at J, with 13 bases between. The germline V gene encodes CDR1 GTSNPN and CDR2 SVGIG (reference sequence). The CDR3 region has the DNA TGTGCCTGGTACAGGGCGGGTGCAGATACGCAGTATTTT. This sequence encodes CAWYRAGADTQYF. The full variable domain, completed using reference TRBV30 and TRBJ2-3, is SQTIHQWPATLVQPVGSPLSLECTVEGTSNPNLYWYRQAAGRGLQLLFYSVGIGQISSEVPQNLSASRPQDRQFILSSKKLLLSDSGFYLCAWYRAGADTQYFGPGTRLTVL.

V is TRBV4-2 and J is TRBJ1-6; maybe TRBD1 (5 bases). Trimming left V 1 base short and J 5 bases short, with 9 bases between. From germline, CDR1 is LGHNA and CDR2 YNFKEQ. The CDR3 extends over 15 amino acids. CDR3 nucleotide sequence: TGTGCCAGCAGCCAAGTGACAGTGGATAATTCACCCCTCCACTTT. This encodes CASSQVTVDNSPLHF.

This clonotype was counted a few times. This chain links TRBV9 with TRBJ2-3, with 11 bases lining up with TRBD2. Germline V lookup: CDR1 SGDLS, CDR2 YYNGEE. The length of the CDR3 is 16 residues. After removal of 3 bases from V and 2 bases from J, the junction contained 5 bases not matched to a gene. CDR3 residues: CASSDPSGGNTDTQYF. DNA of the CDR3: TGTGCCAGCAGCGACCCTAGCGGGGGGAACACAGATACGCAGTATTTT.

V usage is TRBV7-6 and J usage is TRBJ2-3, with 9 positions matching TRBD1. CDR1 is SGHVS, CDR2 FNYEAQ, per germline. V shed 4 bases and J 6 bases; nucleotides not matched to a gene: 17. This CDR3 has 18 residues. The CDR3 DNA follows: TGTGCCAGCAGCTCGCTCCGGCGGGACAGGGATTTTTTGGATACGCAGTATTTT. Amino acid sequence: CASSSLRRDRDFLDTQYF.

V usage is TRBV20-1 and J usage is TRBJ2-5; 7 bases line up with TRBD2. Germline V gene sequence: CDR1 DFQATT, CDR2 SNEGSKA (reference sequence). The CDR3 extends over 12 amino acids. Trimming removed 6 bases from V and 1 base from J; junction bases left unmatched: 2. The CDR3 DNA follows: TGCAGTGCCCTAGCGGTCCAAGAGACCCAGTACTTC. It translates to CSALAVQETQYF.

Many counts were recorded for this clonotype. The chain has TRBV12-3 or TRBV12-4 and TRBJ1-1; D is perhaps TRBD1 (6 bases). V lost 6 bases, J lost 1 base, and 12 bases lay in between. This CDR3 has 14 amino acids. The CDR3 is CASSRTVPNTEAFF. The CDR3 DNA follows: TGTGCCAGCAGCCGGACAGTCCCGAACACTGAAGCTTTCTTT.

This clonotype was observed a few times. The rearrangement joins TRBV12-3 or TRBV12-4 to TRBJ2-6, with D maybe TRBD1 (5 bases). This CDR3 comprises 15 residues. The V gene lost 7 bases and the J gene lost 4 bases, with 14 bases spanning the gap. The chain's CDR3 is CASTQGQGGANVLTF. CDR3 in DNA: TGTGCCAGCACCCAGGGTCAAGGAGGGGCCAACGTCCTGACTTTC.

This clonotype appeared a few times. The chain uses TRBV5-1 and TRBJ1-2; D unclear. Germline V CDR1 and CDR2: SGHRS, YFSETQ. V was shortened by 5 bases and J by 0 bases, with 11 bases between the two germline ends. This CDR3 comprises 14 residues. The CDR3: CASRASYANYGYTF. In DNA form, the CDR3 reads TGCGCCAGCAGGGCCAGCTACGCTAACTATGGCTACACCTTC.

V gene TRBV11-2 combines with J gene TRBJ1-2, with 9 bases lining up with TRBD1. Germline values: CDR1 SGHAT, CDR2 FQNNGV. This CDR3 is 15 amino acids long. The J segment lost 6 bases and the V segment lost 3 bases, leaving 8 bases of the junction unmatched. Here the CDR3 DNA reads TGTGCCAGCAGCTTGTCCCAGGACAGGGGAGATGGCTACACCTTC. It is translated as CASSLSQDRGDGYTF.

This clonotype was recorded a few times. The V gene is TRBV6-2 or TRBV6-3, the J gene TRBJ2-7, with TRBD1 matching over 9 bases. Germline CDR1 is MNHEY and CDR2 is SVGEGT. V lost 6 bases, J lost 3 bases, and 9 bases stayed unmatched. The CDR3 runs to 15 residues. CDR3 sequence: CASRGTGSDYYEQYF. DNA for the CDR3: TGTGCCAGCAGAGGGACAGGGAGCGACTACTACGAGCAGTACTTC.

This clonotype was counted ten times or more. The chain joins TRBV29-1 to TRBJ2-2, with TRBD2 as a possible D gene (5 bases). The germline V and J ends were trimmed by 4 bases and 3 bases, with 9 bases remaining between them. CDR3 length: 13 amino acids. Germline V lookup: CDR1 SQVTM, CDR2 ANQGSEA. CDR3 nucleotides: TGCAGCGTTGTGCCGGGGTACACCGGGGAGCTGTTTTTT. Encoded protein: CSVVPGYTGELFF.

The chain uses TRBV11-2 and TRBJ2-1, with TRBD2 identical over 11 bases. Germline trimming cut 5 bases from V and 4 bases from J; bases unmatched to any gene: 7. CDR3 length: 16 amino acids. Germline V CDR1 and CDR2: SGHAT, FQNNGV. The CDR3 sequence: CASSPLAGGRYNEQFF. CDR3 DNA: TGTGCCAGCAGCCCTCTAGCGGGGGGCCGATACAATGAGCAGTTCTTC.

This CDR3 is CASSYSWDPYTGELFF. In nucleotides, the CDR3 is TGTGCCAGCAGTTACTCTTGGGACCCTTACACCGGGGAGCTGTTTTTT. The V and J genes are TRBV6-5 and TRBJ2-2; TRBD1 or TRBD2 may be the D gene (5 bases each). V was pared by 0 bases and J by 3 bases, with 11 bases between. The germline V gene encodes CDR1 MNHEY and CDR2 SVGAGI. The CDR3 spans 16 residues.

This chain joins TRBV4-3 and TRBJ1-1; a possible D gene is TRBD1 (5 bases). Trimming removed 0 bases at V and 3 bases at J, with 14 bases between. Germline values: CDR1 LGHNA, CDR2 YSLEER. The CDR3 is made up of 16 amino acids. CDR3 protein: CASSQDSWGEDTEAFF. Here the CDR3 DNA reads TGCGCCAGCAGCCAAGATAGCTGGGGGGAGGACACTGAAGCTTTCTTT.

The V and J genes are TRBV7-9 and TRBJ1-2; maybe TRBD1 (6 bases). CDR1 and CDR2 (germline): SEHNR, FQNEAQ (reference sequence). This CDR3 has 13 residues. V was trimmed by 5 bases and J by 2 bases, leaving 9 bases between them. The CDR3 is CASSITGNYGYTF. The CDR3 DNA sequence: TGTGCCAGCAGCATCACAGGGAACTATGGCTACACCTTC.

This clonotype was counted a few times. This chain links TRBV11-2 with TRBJ2-7; 9 nucleotides align to TRBD2. CDR3 length equals 14 residues. The V gene end was trimmed by 5 bases and the J gene end by 3 bases; junction bases not matched to a gene: 5. Germline V CDR1 and CDR2: SGHAT, FQNNGV. The CDR3 reads CASSLSSGDYEQYF. Here the CDR3 DNA reads TGTGCCAGCAGCCTTTCTAGCGGGGACTACGAGCAGTACTTC. Full variable domain (outside the CDR3, taken from reference TRBV11-2 and TRBJ2-7): EAGVAQSPRYKIIEKRQSVAFWCNPISGHATLYWYQQILGQGPKLLIQFQNNGVVDDSQLPKDRFSAERLKGVDSTLKIQPAKLEDSAVYLCASSLSSGDYEQYFGPGTRLTVT.

This clonotype was found many times. The rearrangement joins TRBV5-1 to TRBJ2-7; the D gene is possibly TRBD1 (5 bases). Per germline, CDR1 SGHRS and CDR2 YFSETQ. V dropped 9 bases and J dropped 12 bases, with 19 bases sitting between them. There are 11 residues in the CDR3. DNA for the CDR3: TGCGCCAACACCTTTACAGGAACCCGGTACGTC. This codes for CANTFTGTRYV.

In this sample, this clonotype turned up many times. V usage is TRBV29-1 and J usage is TRBJ2-2, with TRBD1 identical over 8 bases. Germline V gene sequence: CDR1 SQVTM, CDR2 ANQGSEA. The CDR3 contains 16 residues. After removal of 4 bases from V and 0 bases from J, the junction contained 7 bases not matched to a gene. CDR3 DNA sequence: TGCAGCGTTGTTCGCGGACAGGGCGCGAACACCGGGGAGCTGTTTTTT. Its protein is CSVVRGQGANTGELFF.

The chain employs TRBV20-1 and TRBJ1-4; D is ambiguous. The length of the CDR3 is 16 residues. The germline gives CDR1 DFQATT, CDR2 SNEGSKA (reference sequence). Trimming pared 1 base from V and 0 bases from J, leaving 12 bases between. For the CDR3, the DNA is TGCAGTGCTAGAGGTTTCTCGGGCGCAACTAATGAAAAACTGTTTTTT. Amino acids: CSARGFSGATNEKLFF.

There are many counts of this clonotype. The chain combines TRBV5-5 with TRBJ1-2, with D unclear. V lost 0 bases, J lost 6 bases, and 9 bases lay in between. The CDR3 is made up of 13 amino acids. Germline V lookup: CDR1 SGHKS, CDR2 YYEKEE (reference sequence). CDR3 sequence (DNA): TGTGCCAGCAGCTTGGACAGTTTTGATGGCTACACCTTC. It encodes CASSLDSFDGYTF.

This clonotype was picked up many times. The gene calls are TRBV2 and TRBJ2-5, with no clear D. Per the germline V gene, CDR1 is SNHLY and CDR2 is FYNNEI. CDR3 size: 11 residues. Trimming left V 5 bases short and J 5 bases short, with 6 bases between. CDR3 amino acids: CASSSVETQYF. The CDR3 DNA sequence: TGTGCCAGCAGTTCAGTGGAGACCCAGTACTTC.

This clonotype was picked up a small number of times. The rearrangement links TRBV2 to TRBJ2-2; TRBD1 or TRBD2 may be the D gene (6 bases each). Per germline, CDR1 SNHLY and CDR2 FYNNEI. The ends were cut back, 6 bases at V and 2 bases at J, with 13 bases in the middle. The CDR3 contains 15 residues. CDR3 DNA sequence: TGTGCCAGCAGATGGAGGGACACCAACACCGGGGAGCTGTTTTTT. The encoded protein is CASRWRDTNTGELFF. Complete variable domain (other parts from reference TRBV2 and TRBJ2-2): EPEVTQTPSHQVTQMGQEVILRCVPISNHLYFYWYRQILGQKVEFLVSFYNNEISEKSEIFDDQFSVERPDGSNFTLKIRSTKLEDSAMYFCASRWRDTNTGELFFGEGSRLTVL.

This clonotype was recorded a few times. The chain carries TRBV6-2 or TRBV6-3 and TRBJ1-1; D uncertain. The CDR3 sequence is 13 residues long. Germline assignment: CDR1 MNHEY and CDR2 SVGEGT. Trimming removed 0 bases from V and 7 bases from J, with 9 bases in between. The chain's CDR3 is CASSYSNPLEAFF. CDR3 sequence (DNA): TGTGCCAGCAGTTACTCGAACCCCCTTGAAGCTTTCTTT.

CDR3 region: CASTQDFSGANVLTF. In nucleotides, the CDR3 is TGTGCCAGCACCCAGGACTTCTCTGGGGCCAACGTCCTGACTTTC. The chain uses TRBV6-1 and TRBJ2-6, with D tentatively TRBD2 (5 bases). The CDR3 extends over 15 amino acids. V gave up 7 bases and J gave up 0 bases, with 10 bases separating them. Per the germline V gene, CDR1 is MNHNS and CDR2 is SASEGT.

A few counts support this clonotype. The chain employs TRBV5-4 and TRBJ2-5; D uncertain. Deletions cut 1 base from V and 6 bases from J, with 13 bases between. CDR3 length: 14 amino acids. Germline-derived CDR1 and CDR2 are SGHNT and YYREEE (reference sequence). The CDR3 is CASSLQESKKTQYF. DNA for the CDR3: TGTGCCAGCAGCTTGCAAGAATCCAAGAAGACCCAGTACTTC.

This chain links TRBV20-1 with TRBJ1-1, with 7 positions matching TRBD1. Germline V gene sequence: CDR1 DFQATT, CDR2 SNEGSKA (reference sequence). This CDR3 spans 14 amino acids. With V trimmed by 3 bases and J by 5 bases, 9 bases remained unmatched. CDR3 in amino acids: CSARYGTAKTEAFF. CDR3 nucleotide sequence: TGCAGTGCTAGGTATGGGACAGCGAAAACTGAAGCTTTCTTT.